These T cell receptor beta chains were read from a single sample in a study of identical twins. MiXCR, applied by TCRdb to the 5' RACE reads, yields one record per CDR3 protein. The sample lists hundreds of thousands of distinct CDR3 sequences, 8% to 9% seen once, with more than 0.75% in the top ten. These data were also reused for a study on yellow fever vaccine responses in identical twins.

The sample was PBMCs. The receptors were sampled from a woman aged 18-35 years in good health. The CDR3 runs from the conserved cysteine through the conserved F or W. The D gene is left open where the match is weak. Clone size is shown for a subset of rows, as once, few, many or a class of expanded clone.

cdr3_aa: CAISEGAAVTDTQYF
cdr3_nt: TGTGCCATCAGTGAAGGAGCGGCGGTGACAGATACGCAGTATTTT
clone_size: many
v_call: TRBV10-3
d_call: NA
j_call: TRBJ2-3

cdr3_aa: CSEADVDTQYF
cdr3_nt: TGCAGCGAAGCGGACGTGGATACGCAGTATTTT
clone_size: few
v_call: TRBV29-1
d_call: NA
j_call: TRBJ2-3

cdr3_aa: CAISEPAGLSYEQYF
cdr3_nt: TGTGCCATCAGTGAGCCGGCGGGACTCTCCTACGAGCAGTACTTC
clone_size: few
v_call: TRBV10-3
d_call: NA
j_call: TRBJ2-7

cdr3_aa: CASRGTGVSGELFF
cdr3_nt: TGTGCCAGCAGGGGGACAGGGGTTTCCGGGGAGCTGTTTTTT
clone_size: NA
v_call: TRBV6-2/TRBV6-3
d_call: TRBD1
j_call: TRBJ2-2

cdr3_aa: CASTLRPYEQYF
cdr3_nt: TGTGCCAGCACCCTTCGGCCTTACGAGCAGTACTTC
clone_size: few
v_call: TRBV11-2
d_call: NA
j_call: TRBJ2-7

cdr3_aa: CATSTRGSYGYTF
cdr3_nt: TGTGCCACCAGCACGCGGGGAAGCTATGGCTACACCTTC
clone_size: few
v_call: TRBV15
d_call: NA
j_call: TRBJ1-2

cdr3_aa: CASSPLVGSGTGETQYF
cdr3_nt: TGCGCCAGCAGCCCTCTAGTGGGTAGCGGGACCGGGGAGACCCAGTACTTC
clone_size: few
v_call: TRBV5-1
d_call: TRBD2
j_call: TRBJ2-5

cdr3_aa: CASSLGGGVEQFF
cdr3_nt: TGTGCCAGCAGCTTAGGCGGAGGGGTCGAGCAGTTCTTC
clone_size: NA
v_call: TRBV13
d_call: NA
j_call: TRBJ2-1

cdr3_aa: CASSYVGQGAGEQYF
cdr3_nt: TGTGCCAGCAGCTACGTCGGCCAGGGGGCAGGCGAGCAGTACTTC
clone_size: few
v_call: TRBV6-2/TRBV6-3
d_call: TRBD1
j_call: TRBJ2-7

cdr3_aa: CASSQDGSRETQYF
cdr3_nt: TGTGCCAGCAGCCAAGACGGTTCCCGAGAGACCCAGTACTTC
clone_size: few
v_call: TRBV4-2
d_call: NA
j_call: TRBJ2-5

cdr3_aa: CASRLLTGELFF
cdr3_nt: TGTGCCAGCCGCTTGCTCACCGGGGAGCTGTTTTTT
clone_size: many
v_call: TRBV28
d_call: NA
j_call: TRBJ2-2

cdr3_aa: CASTRTGGTGELFF
cdr3_nt: TGTGCCAGCACCAGGACAGGGGGCACCGGGGAGCTGTTTTTT
clone_size: NA
v_call: TRBV6-2/TRBV6-3
d_call: TRBD1
j_call: TRBJ2-2

cdr3_aa: CASSPWDRDPDTQYF
cdr3_nt: TGTGCCAGCTCACCATGGGACAGGGACCCAGATACGCAGTATTTT
clone_size: NA
v_call: TRBV18
d_call: TRBD1
j_call: TRBJ2-3

cdr3_aa: CAVRTVQTYEQYF
cdr3_nt: TGCGCCGTTCGGACAGTACAAACCTACGAGCAGTACTTC
clone_size: NA
v_call: TRBV29-1
d_call: NA
j_call: TRBJ2-7

cdr3_aa: CSAIDRMNTEAFF
cdr3_nt: TGCAGTGCCATCGACAGAATGAACACTGAAGCTTTCTTT
clone_size: NA
v_call: TRBV20-1
d_call: NA
j_call: TRBJ1-1

cdr3_aa: CASRDQQSEQYF
cdr3_nt: TGTGCCAGCAGGGATCAACAGTCCGAGCAGTACTTC
clone_size: few
v_call: TRBV2
d_call: NA
j_call: TRBJ2-7

cdr3_aa: CASSYLGTYEQYF
cdr3_nt: TGTGCCAGCAGTTACTTAGGTACCTACGAGCAGTACTTC
clone_size: many
v_call: TRBV6-5
d_call: NA
j_call: TRBJ2-7

cdr3_aa: CASSQTPGGIVEAFF
cdr3_nt: TGTGCCAGCAGTCAGACCCCAGGGGGCATCGTTGAAGCTTTCTTT
clone_size: NA
v_call: TRBV6-2/TRBV6-3
d_call: TRBD1
j_call: TRBJ1-1

cdr3_aa: CASTPDWGASPLHF
cdr3_nt: TGTGCCAGCACGCCGGACTGGGGAGCTTCACCCCTCCACTTT
clone_size: NA
v_call: TRBV6-1
d_call: NA
j_call: TRBJ1-6

cdr3_aa: CASSLGGDDEQFF
cdr3_nt: TGTGCCAGCAGCTTAGGAGGGGACGATGAGCAGTTCTTC
clone_size: NA
v_call: TRBV7-2
d_call: NA
j_call: TRBJ2-1

cdr3_aa: CASSLWGGTGINEQFF
cdr3_nt: TGTGCCAGCAGTTTATGGGGGGGGACAGGGATCAATGAGCAGTTCTTC
clone_size: NA
v_call: TRBV27
d_call: TRBD1
j_call: TRBJ2-1

cdr3_aa: CASKQTSGLYNEQFF
cdr3_nt: TGTGCCAGCAAACAGACTAGCGGGCTCTACAATGAGCAGTTCTTC
clone_size: few
v_call: TRBV12-3/TRBV12-4
d_call: TRBD2
j_call: TRBJ2-1

cdr3_aa: CASSQEEAGGLDEQFF
cdr3_nt: TGTGCCAGCAGCCAAGAGGAGGCGGGGGGGCTAGATGAGCAGTTCTTC
clone_size: NA
v_call: TRBV4-2
d_call: TRBD2
j_call: TRBJ2-1

cdr3_aa: CASSRPPYRGGVNTEAFF
cdr3_nt: TGTGCCAGCAGTCGGCCCCCCTACAGGGGCGGAGTGAACACTGAAGCTTTCTTT
clone_size: NA
v_call: TRBV6-1
d_call: TRBD1
j_call: TRBJ1-1

cdr3_aa: CSVPSAGSYNEQFF
cdr3_nt: TGCAGCGTTCCTAGCGCCGGCTCCTACAATGAGCAGTTCTTC
clone_size: many
v_call: TRBV29-1
d_call: NA
j_call: TRBJ2-1

cdr3_aa: CSVKKSVTYEQYF
cdr3_nt: TGCAGCGTAAAAAAGAGCGTGACCTACGAGCAGTACTTC
clone_size: NA
v_call: TRBV29-1
d_call: NA
j_call: TRBJ2-7

cdr3_aa: CASSFSTPPISEQYF
cdr3_nt: TGCGCCAGCAGCTTTTCGACTCCCCCCATCTCGGAGCAGTACTTC
clone_size: many
v_call: TRBV5-1
d_call: NA
j_call: TRBJ2-7

cdr3_aa: CASSQEGVAGRTYNEQFF
cdr3_nt: TGCGCCAGCAGCCAAGAAGGGGTGGCGGGACGGACCTACAATGAGCAGTTCTTC
clone_size: few
v_call: TRBV4-3
d_call: NA
j_call: TRBJ2-1

cdr3_aa: CASSQIKDRQQETQYF
cdr3_nt: TGCGCCAGCAGCCAAATAAAAGACCGACAGCAAGAGACCCAGTACTTC
clone_size: NA
v_call: TRBV4-1
d_call: NA
j_call: TRBJ2-5

cdr3_aa: CSAKHGYYGYTF
cdr3_nt: TGCAGTGCTAAACACGGCTACTATGGCTACACCTTC
clone_size: many
v_call: TRBV20-1
d_call: NA
j_call: TRBJ1-2

cdr3_aa: CASSQDRANLGTEAFF
cdr3_nt: TGTGCCAGCAGCCAAGATCGGGCGAACCTGGGCACTGAAGCTTTCTTT
clone_size: few
v_call: TRBV3-1
d_call: NA
j_call: TRBJ1-1

cdr3_aa: CAIRGGDEQFF
cdr3_nt: TGTGCCATCAGGGGGGGGGATGAGCAGTTCTTC
clone_size: few
v_call: TRBV10-3
d_call: TRBD2
j_call: TRBJ2-1

cdr3_aa: CATSRERERRYEQYF
cdr3_nt: TGTGCCACCAGCAGAGAGAGGGAGAGGCGCTACGAGCAGTACTTC
clone_size: few
v_call: TRBV15
d_call: NA
j_call: TRBJ2-7

cdr3_aa: CASSLPGRVDEQYF
cdr3_nt: TGTGCCAGCAGCTTGCCCGGGAGAGTCGACGAGCAGTACTTC
clone_size: NA
v_call: TRBV5-4
d_call: NA
j_call: TRBJ2-7

cdr3_aa: CASSFGTGSADTQYF
cdr3_nt: TGTGCCAGCAGTTTTGGGACAGGATCAGCAGATACGCAGTATTTT
clone_size: NA
v_call: TRBV27
d_call: TRBD1
j_call: TRBJ2-3

cdr3_aa: CASSPRTRSGEQYF
cdr3_nt: TGTGCCAGCAGTCCCCGGACTAGGTCCGGCGAGCAGTACTTC
clone_size: many
v_call: TRBV12-3/TRBV12-4
d_call: TRBD2
j_call: TRBJ2-7

cdr3_aa: CASSLQGIDRASKNIQYF
cdr3_nt: TGTGCCAGCAGTCTCCAGGGCATCGACCGAGCCTCCAAAAACATTCAGTACTTC
clone_size: few
v_call: TRBV6-1
d_call: NA
j_call: TRBJ2-4

cdr3_aa: CASSLFGTSDTDTQYF
cdr3_nt: TGTGCCAGCAGTTTATTTGGGACTAGTGATACAGATACGCAGTATTTT
clone_size: many
v_call: TRBV27
d_call: TRBD2
j_call: TRBJ2-3

cdr3_aa: CASSYSSLGRSSGNTIYF
cdr3_nt: TGTGCCAGCAGTTACTCGTCACTGGGCAGGAGCTCTGGAAACACCATATATTTT
clone_size: NA
v_call: TRBV6-5
d_call: NA
j_call: TRBJ1-3

cdr3_aa: CASRRTWDEQFF
cdr3_nt: TGTGCCAGCAGGCGGACTTGGGATGAGCAGTTCTTC
clone_size: many
v_call: TRBV27
d_call: NA
j_call: TRBJ2-1

cdr3_aa: CASSPYNGWGGRQKNTEAFF
cdr3_nt: TGTGCCAGCAGCCCCTATAATGGTTGGGGGGGGAGACAGAAGAACACTGAAGCTTTCTTT
clone_size: NA
v_call: TRBV11-2
d_call: NA
j_call: TRBJ1-1

cdr3_aa: CSARQSFIYEQYF
cdr3_nt: TGCAGTGCTCGACAGAGTTTTATCTACGAGCAGTACTTC
clone_size: few
v_call: TRBV20-1
d_call: NA
j_call: TRBJ2-7

cdr3_aa: CASSFPSGSRSSYEQYF
cdr3_nt: TGTGCCAGCAGTTTTCCAAGCGGGTCCAGGAGCTCCTACGAGCAGTACTTC
clone_size: few
v_call: TRBV28
d_call: NA
j_call: TRBJ2-7

cdr3_aa: CASSRNKVQGAGANVLTF
cdr3_nt: TGTGCCAGCAGCCGTAATAAAGTACAGGGTGCGGGGGCCAACGTCCTGACTTTC
clone_size: NA
v_call: TRBV5-6
d_call: NA
j_call: TRBJ2-6

cdr3_aa: CASSPRASANEQFF
cdr3_nt: TGTGCCAGCAGTCCTAGAGCCTCCGCCAATGAGCAGTTCTTC
clone_size: NA
v_call: TRBV6-7
d_call: NA
j_call: TRBJ2-1

cdr3_aa: CASSYFGGMDEQYF
cdr3_nt: TGTGCCAGCAGTTACTTTGGGGGGATGGACGAGCAGTACTTC
clone_size: once
v_call: TRBV6-5
d_call: NA
j_call: TRBJ2-7

cdr3_aa: CASSFKGTGALASGYEQYF
cdr3_nt: TGTGCCAGCAGCTTTAAAGGGACAGGGGCTCTAGCTTCCGGCTACGAGCAGTACTTC
clone_size: NA
v_call: TRBV11-1
d_call: TRBD1
j_call: TRBJ2-7

cdr3_aa: CASSQDGQGIPQETQYF
cdr3_nt: TGTGCCAGCAGCCAGGACGGGCAGGGAATCCCTCAAGAGACCCAGTACTTC
clone_size: few
v_call: TRBV11-1
d_call: NA
j_call: TRBJ2-5

cdr3_aa: CASSFSGGETQYF
cdr3_nt: TGTGCCAGCAGTTTTTCCGGGGGAGAGACCCAGTACTTC
clone_size: many
v_call: TRBV12-3/TRBV12-4
d_call: NA
j_call: TRBJ2-5

cdr3_aa: CASSPRGGYYNEQFF
cdr3_nt: TGTGCCAGCAGTCCGCGCGGTGGCTACTACAATGAGCAGTTCTTC
clone_size: few
v_call: TRBV6-1
d_call: NA
j_call: TRBJ2-1

cdr3_aa: CASSLATGGFSYEQYF
cdr3_nt: TGTGCCAGCAGCTTAGCCACGGGGGGTTTCTCCTACGAGCAGTACTTC
clone_size: few
v_call: TRBV7-6
d_call: TRBD2
j_call: TRBJ2-7

cdr3_aa: CASSQPLSGGRSYNEQFF
cdr3_nt: TGTGCCAGCAGCCAACCACTTTCAGGGGGCAGGTCCTACAATGAGCAGTTCTTC
clone_size: NA
v_call: TRBV4-2
d_call: TRBD1
j_call: TRBJ2-1

cdr3_aa: CATSRESGYTDTQYF
cdr3_nt: TGTGCCACCAGCAGGGAAAGCGGATACACAGATACGCAGTATTTT
clone_size: NA
v_call: TRBV15
d_call: NA
j_call: TRBJ2-3

cdr3_aa: CASSLVRTGTDTQYF
cdr3_nt: TGTGCCAGCAGCTTAGTGAGGACAGGAACAGATACGCAGTATTTT
clone_size: many
v_call: TRBV7-8
d_call: TRBD1
j_call: TRBJ2-3

cdr3_aa: CASSGFRGNEQFF
cdr3_nt: TGTGCCAGCAGCGGGTTTCGGGGGAATGAGCAGTTCTTC
clone_size: NA
v_call: TRBV4-2
d_call: NA
j_call: TRBJ2-1

cdr3_aa: CASSLASHLEQFF
cdr3_nt: TGCGCCAGCAGCTTGGCCTCTCATCTTGAGCAGTTCTTC
clone_size: few
v_call: TRBV5-1
d_call: NA
j_call: TRBJ2-1

cdr3_aa: CSVGKSVNTGELFF
cdr3_nt: TGCAGCGTGGGAAAGAGTGTGAACACCGGGGAGCTGTTTTTT
clone_size: many
v_call: TRBV29-1
d_call: NA
j_call: TRBJ2-2

cdr3_aa: CASSYSYPDRERTGELFF
cdr3_nt: TGTGCCAGCAGTTACTCATATCCCGACAGAGAACGCACCGGGGAGCTGTTTTTT
clone_size: NA
v_call: TRBV6-2/TRBV6-3
d_call: NA
j_call: TRBJ2-2

cdr3_aa: CASTDRGGTGELFF
cdr3_nt: TGTGCCAGCACCGACAGGGGAGGTACCGGGGAGCTGTTTTTT
clone_size: NA
v_call: TRBV9
d_call: TRBD1
j_call: TRBJ2-2